The source of this T cell receptor beta chain is a study of tumor-infiltrating lymphocytes in localized non-small cell lung cancer. Looking at the study overall: Several tumor histologies, both smoking statuses, and some post-neoadjuvant chemotherapy samples were included. Notes on the study in general: IM1 and IM2 tumors showed no difference in T-cell fraction. Higher tumor T cell infiltration than in uninvolved lung was supported by TCRbeta sequencing. Different pieces of the same tissue went to different assays, confounding technical variation with intratumor heterogeneity.

Sequenced by immunoSEQ multiplex PCR; TCRdb stores in-frame clones only, minus some. Of 12,000 or so clones in the sample, more than 75% were seen once. Concerning this clone itself: Its antigen is as yet unknown.

Germline values: CDR1 MNHNS, CDR2 SASEGT. With 6 bases removed from V and 4 bases from J, the gap between germline ends came to 10 bases. The CDR3 runs 13 residues. Sequencing input: uninvolved lung tissue not adjacent to the tumor. The source of this sequence is a human donor with non-small cell lung cancer. V is TRBV6-1 and J is TRBJ1-3; unclear D gene. The chain's CDR3 is CASSGESGNTIYF. The DNA of the CDR3 is TGTGCCAGCAGCGGGGAATCCGGAAACACCATATATTTT.